These T cell receptor beta chains were read from a single sample in a study of shared clonotypes between healthy human individuals. Sequenced by immunoSEQ multiplex PCR; TCRdb stores in-frame clones only, minus some. This table has over 2 million clones, around 92% appearing once. Sequencing used naive CD4+ T cells from PBMCs. The receptor set was obtained from a young man in good health. Some clones in this sample may be carry-over from other donors' samples. The CDR3 runs from the conserved cysteine through the conserved F or W. The D gene is left open where the match is weak. Clone size is given for some rows only: seen once, a few or many times, or a class if the clone is expanded.

CDR3 length: 14
J gene: TRBJ2-7
V gene: TRBV5-1
clone size: NA
D gene: NA
CDR3 protein: CASSSRQRSYEQYF
CDR3 DNA: TGCGCCAGCAGCTCCAGACAAAGATCCTACGAGCAGTACTTC

CDR3 length: 11
J gene: TRBJ1-2
V gene: TRBV28
clone size: once
D gene: NA
CDR3 protein: CASSRWGGYTF
CDR3 DNA: TGTGCCAGCAGCCGGTGGGGGGGCTACACCTTC

CDR3 length: 15
J gene: TRBJ2-3
V gene: TRBV18
clone size: once
D gene: TRBD2
CDR3 protein: CASSPLAGSTDTQYF
CDR3 DNA: TGTGCCAGCTCACCTCTAGCGGGTTCTACAGATACGCAGTATTTT

CDR3 length: 15
J gene: TRBJ1-2
V gene: TRBV5-1
clone size: NA
D gene: NA
CDR3 protein: CASSLAGVFSYGYTF
CDR3 DNA: TGCGCCAGCAGCTTGGCGGGAGTTTTTAGCTATGGCTACACCTTC

CDR3 length: 17
J gene: TRBJ2-6
V gene: TRBV18
clone size: NA
D gene: TRBD1
CDR3 protein: CASSPFRQGTGANVLTF
CDR3 DNA: TGTGCCAGCTCACCTTTTCGACAGGGGACCGGGGCCAACGTCCTGACTTTC

CDR3 length: 17
J gene: TRBJ2-4
V gene: TRBV25-1
clone size: NA
D gene: NA
CDR3 protein: CASSEIGQGEAKNIQYF
CDR3 DNA: TGTGCCAGCAGTGAGATTGGGCAGGGTGAAGCCAAAAACATTCAGTACTTC

CDR3 length: 17
J gene: TRBJ1-3
V gene: TRBV19
clone size: once
D gene: NA
CDR3 protein: CASSTSGRSRSGNTIYF
CDR3 DNA: TGTGCCAGTAGTACTTCGGGACGCTCGCGGAGTGGAAACACCATATATTTT

CDR3 length: 15
J gene: TRBJ2-7
V gene: TRBV5-1
clone size: NA
D gene: NA
CDR3 protein: CASSLTQGTSYEQYF
CDR3 DNA: TGCGCCAGCAGCTTGACGCAGGGGACCTCCTACGAGCAGTACTTC

CDR3 length: 14
J gene: TRBJ2-7
V gene: TRBV27
clone size: NA
D gene: TRBD1
CDR3 protein: CASSQFRQGSEQYF
CDR3 DNA: TGTGCCAGCAGTCAGTTTCGACAGGGTAGCGAGCAGTACTTC

CDR3 length: 11
J gene: TRBJ2-7
V gene: TRBV6-7
clone size: once
D gene: NA
CDR3 protein: CASSDVWEQYF
CDR3 DNA: TGTGCCAGCAGTGACGTTTGGGAGCAGTACTTC

CDR3 length: 16
J gene: TRBJ1-5
V gene: TRBV10-3
clone size: NA
D gene: NA
CDR3 protein: CASNARAMDGGQPQHF
CDR3 DNA: TGTGCCAGCAACGCCAGAGCCATGGACGGTGGGCAGCCCCAGCATTTT

CDR3 length: 12
J gene: TRBJ2-3
V gene: TRBV29-1
clone size: once
D gene: TRBD1
CDR3 protein: CSVDPDRATQYF
CDR3 DNA: TGCAGCGTTGACCCAGACAGGGCAACGCAGTATTTT

CDR3 length: 14
J gene: TRBJ1-5
V gene: TRBV2
clone size: NA
D gene: NA
CDR3 protein: CASSGDAIGQPQHF
CDR3 DNA: TGTGCCAGCAGTGGGGACGCCATAGGGCAGCCCCAGCATTTT

CDR3 length: 14
J gene: TRBJ2-3
V gene: TRBV6-5
clone size: NA
D gene: NA
CDR3 protein: CASSYSADTDTQYF
CDR3 DNA: TGTGCCAGCAGTTACTCGGCAGACACAGATACGCAGTATTTT

CDR3 length: 15
J gene: TRBJ2-3
V gene: TRBV2
clone size: NA
D gene: NA
CDR3 protein: CASSELGPATDTQYF
CDR3 DNA: TGTGCCAGCAGTGAGCTAGGGCCGGCAACAGATACGCAGTATTTT

CDR3 length: 14
J gene: TRBJ2-3
V gene: TRBV19
clone size: once
D gene: NA
CDR3 protein: CASSRARLTDTQYF
CDR3 DNA: TGTGCCAGTAGTAGGGCTAGACTCACAGATACGCAGTATTTT

CDR3 length: 15
J gene: TRBJ2-7
V gene: TRBV5-5
clone size: NA
D gene: NA
CDR3 protein: CASSLFAGATYEQYF
CDR3 DNA: TGTGCCAGCAGCTTGTTTGCGGGGGCTACCTACGAGCAGTACTTC

CDR3 length: 11
J gene: TRBJ2-1
V gene: TRBV10-3
clone size: NA
D gene: NA
CDR3 protein: CAISERDEQFF
CDR3 DNA: TGTGCCATCAGTGAGCGGGATGAGCAGTTCTTC

CDR3 length: 13
J gene: TRBJ1-1
V gene: TRBV27
clone size: few
D gene: NA
CDR3 protein: CASSPRGNTEAFF
CDR3 DNA: TGTGCCAGCAGCCCGAGGGGGAACACTGAAGCTTTCTTT

CDR3 length: 17
J gene: TRBJ2-1
V gene: TRBV5-1
clone size: NA
D gene: TRBD2
CDR3 protein: CASSSQLAGTPGNEQFF
CDR3 DNA: TGCGCCAGCAGCTCCCAACTAGCGGGGACGCCAGGCAATGAGCAGTTCTTC

CDR3 length: 15
J gene: TRBJ2-7
V gene: TRBV28
clone size: NA
D gene: TRBD1
CDR3 protein: CASSPPPGQSYEQYF
CDR3 DNA: TGTGCCAGCAGTCCTCCCCCGGGACAGTCCTACGAGCAGTACTTC

CDR3 length: 14
J gene: TRBJ1-5
V gene: TRBV4-3
clone size: NA
D gene: TRBD1
CDR3 protein: CASSRTGGSQPQHF
CDR3 DNA: TGCGCCAGCAGCCGAACAGGGGGATCTCAGCCCCAGCATTTT

CDR3 length: 12
J gene: TRBJ1-4
V gene: TRBV27
clone size: NA
D gene: NA
CDR3 protein: CASSRDNEKLFF
CDR3 DNA: TGTGCCAGCAGTCGGGATAATGAAAAACTGTTTTTT

CDR3 length: 16
J gene: TRBJ2-4
V gene: TRBV28
clone size: NA
D gene: TRBD1
CDR3 protein: CASSPLDRGVQNIQYF
CDR3 DNA: TGTGCCAGCAGTCCCTTGGACAGGGGGGTCCAAAACATTCAGTACTTC

CDR3 length: 13
J gene: TRBJ2-6
V gene: TRBV4-1
clone size: NA
D gene: NA
CDR3 protein: CASSQNGANVLTF
CDR3 DNA: TGCGCCAGCAGCCAAAATGGGGCCAACGTCCTGACTTTC

CDR3 length: 13
J gene: TRBJ1-4
V gene: TRBV19
clone size: NA
D gene: NA
CDR3 protein: CASSILPDEKLFF
CDR3 DNA: TGTGCCAGTAGTATCTTACCGGATGAAAAACTGTTTTTT

CDR3 length: 14
J gene: TRBJ2-1
V gene: TRBV5-1
clone size: NA
D gene: NA
CDR3 protein: CASSTGSDYNEQFF
CDR3 DNA: TGCGCCAGCAGCACCGGGTCGGATTACAATGAGCAGTTCTTC

CDR3 length: 15
J gene: TRBJ2-1
V gene: TRBV7-3
clone size: NA
D gene: NA
CDR3 protein: CASSLLGGANNEQFF
CDR3 DNA: TGTGCCAGCAGCTTATTGGGCGGGGCAAACAATGAGCAGTTCTTC

CDR3 length: 15
J gene: TRBJ2-2
V gene: TRBV5-1
clone size: NA
D gene: NA
CDR3 protein: CASSLTTGIDGELFF
CDR3 DNA: TGCGCCAGCAGCTTGACGACAGGTATAGACGGGGAGCTGTTTTTT

CDR3 length: 14
J gene: TRBJ1-4
V gene: TRBV7-9
clone size: NA
D gene: TRBD1
CDR3 protein: CASSLGQGYEKLFF
CDR3 DNA: TGTGCCAGCAGCTTGGGACAGGGTTATGAAAAACTGTTTTTT

CDR3 length: 11
J gene: TRBJ2-3
V gene: TRBV6-5
clone size: NA
D gene: NA
CDR3 protein: CASSYDRTQYF
CDR3 DNA: TGTGCCAGCAGTTACGACCGTACGCAGTATTTT

CDR3 length: 13
J gene: TRBJ1-2
V gene: TRBV7-3
clone size: NA
D gene: TRBD1
CDR3 protein: CASGPGQAFGYTF
CDR3 DNA: TGTGCCAGCGGTCCGGGACAGGCTTTTGGCTACACCTTC

CDR3 length: 19
J gene: TRBJ1-4
V gene: TRBV28
clone size: NA
D gene: TRBD1
CDR3 protein: CASSLYLTGVSLANEKLFF
CDR3 DNA: TGTGCCAGCAGTTTATATTTGACAGGGGTTAGCTTGGCTAATGAAAAACTGTTTTTT

CDR3 length: 14
J gene: TRBJ1-2
V gene: TRBV9
clone size: few
D gene: TRBD1
CDR3 protein: CASNPRGQGYGYTF
CDR3 DNA: TGTGCCAGCAACCCGAGGGGACAGGGGTATGGCTACACCTTC

CDR3 length: 14
J gene: TRBJ1-2
V gene: TRBV7-8
clone size: NA
D gene: NA
CDR3 protein: CASTGGGADYGYTF
CDR3 DNA: TGTGCCAGCACCGGAGGGGGGGCGGACTATGGCTACACCTTC

CDR3 length: 13
J gene: TRBJ2-5
V gene: TRBV30
clone size: once
D gene: TRBD2
CDR3 protein: CAWKAGGGETQYF
CDR3 DNA: TGTGCCTGGAAGGCGGGAGGAGGGGAGACCCAGTACTTC

CDR3 length: 14
J gene: TRBJ2-7
V gene: TRBV30
clone size: NA
D gene: NA
CDR3 protein: CAWSAPGHTYEQYF
CDR3 DNA: TGTGCCTGGAGTGCTCCAGGGCATACCTACGAGCAGTACTTC

CDR3 length: 14
J gene: TRBJ1-3
V gene: TRBV7-2
clone size: NA
D gene: NA
CDR3 protein: CASSPQGPGNTIYF
CDR3 DNA: TGTGCCAGCAGCCCCCAGGGCCCTGGAAACACCATATATTTT